This TCR beta chain emerged from a study of tissue T cells after allogeneic stem cell transplantation (dated by TCRdb to between 2021 and 2024). In terms of the full investigation: If a tissue had multiple samples, a pathologist reviewed H&E sections so that samples with histologically apparent lymphocytes got priority for sequencing. The study profiled TCR beta repertoires in many tissues obtained from research autopsies of patients with and without GVHD, and also in mouse models of GVHD. On the human side, the study was prospective and observational, with no blinding or randomization.

Trimming removed 6 bases from V and 7 bases from J; the gene matches leave 8 bases unexplained. The germline V gene sets CDR1 to MDHEN and CDR2 to SYDVKM. Reading from cysteine to phenylalanine, the CDR3 counts 14 amino acids. Only CDR3 DNA remains: 42 bases, in frame from the first base. Libraries came from the immunoSEQ multiplex PCR assay. TCRbeta CDR3 sequencing was done by Adaptive Biotechnologies at survey depth, reporting CDR3 sequences, V/J genes, productive frequency and template counts. Amplification of TCR beta CDR3 regions was performed from genomic DNA rather than from RNA. The authors processed their data as follows. Pairwise repertoire overlap between tissues was quantified with Jensen-Shannon divergence, where 1 means complete divergence and 0 identical. Tissues were clustered by single-linkage agglomerative hierarchical clustering of pairwise JSD values and displayed as dendrograms. GLIPH2 was applied to all patient samples using simulation_depth 1000, kmer_min_depth 3, and cdr3_length_cutoff 8, and only groups with more than two unique CDR3s were retained. In a standardized tissue-overlap score, Jaccard GLIPH-group overlap across patients was extrapolated to a standard repertoire size of 1000 clones. Associations of diversity with clinical or experimental variables used linear mixed-effect models with tissue fixed effects and individual random effects. TCRdb limited this immuneACCESS table to in-frame rearrangements with V and J called. A share of clones is missing; checked studies link under half to unresolved V genes, and the rest is unexplained. V and J calls plus clone size are reproduced from that table; the DNA served to infer D and trimming. The sample has roughly 3,200 clones on record, roughly 68% of them singletons. About 17% of the sample is in the top ten clones.

As to this clone: What antigen it recognizes has not been identified. No base qualities exist here, and no much larger clone lies one base off it.

General study outcomes and caveats: Within patients, how anatomically similar tissues were was a major factor shaping TCR repertoire composition, regardless of disease or transplant status. In both patients and mice, T cells from blood and spleen covered only a limited part of the TCR repertoire found in tissues. No blood samples were available for the non-GVHD comparator patients. The patient cohort was small and clinically heterogeneous, and sampling depth was acknowledged as a limitation. Few T cell clones were found to be shared across patients, but shared repertoire signatures across patients were revealed in a tissue-specific fashion by motif-based clustering. The study did not determine which tissue TCRs were alloreactive or antigen-specific, and some clones might have been persisting host cells.

The sample's time point, from its label and the paper: human tissue collected at research (rapid) autopsy. Three non-HCT comparator patients with other cancers, having at least five GI tract samples and no known GI disease at death, were selected retrospectively. After a median post-mortem interval of about nine hours, the autopsy tissues collected included GI sites spanning esophagus to rectum, along with liver, skin and lymphoid organs including spleen. Autopsy specimens were bisected, with one portion flash-frozen in liquid nitrogen and the rest formalin-fixed; GI outer muscle layers were removed. Genomic DNA was extracted from frozen tissues using the Mag-Bind Blood & Tissue DNA HDQ 96 Kit on a Chemagic 360 or the DNeasy Blood & Tissue Kit. Extracted DNA was further purified with the Genomic DNA Clean & Concentrator-25 kit because of concern about red blood cell contamination.

This material consisted of tissue from the right colon, taken at autopsy. Here the chain combines TRBV28 and TRBJ2-2; TRBD2 aligns with 7 central bases. The receptor's source is a male donor at least 60 years old with lung cancer. This receptor has the CDR3 CASSRTSASGELFF. Here is the DNA: TGTGCCAGCAGCCGAACTAGCGCGAGCGGGGAGCTGTTTTTT.